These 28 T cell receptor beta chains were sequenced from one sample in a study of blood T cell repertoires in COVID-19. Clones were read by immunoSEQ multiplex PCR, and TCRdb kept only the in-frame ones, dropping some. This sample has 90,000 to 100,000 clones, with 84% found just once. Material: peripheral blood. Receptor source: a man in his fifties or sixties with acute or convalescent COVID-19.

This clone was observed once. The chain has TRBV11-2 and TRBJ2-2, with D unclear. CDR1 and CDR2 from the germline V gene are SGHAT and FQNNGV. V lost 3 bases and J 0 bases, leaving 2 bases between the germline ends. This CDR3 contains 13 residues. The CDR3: CASSFTNTGELFF. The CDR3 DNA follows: TGTGCCAGCAGCTTCACGAACACCGGGGAGCTGTTTTTT. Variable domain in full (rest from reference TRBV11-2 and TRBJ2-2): EAGVAQSPRYKIIEKRQSVAFWCNPISGHATLYWYQQILGQGPKLLIQFQNNGVVDDSQLPKDRFSAERLKGVDSTLKIQPAKLEDSAVYLCASSFTNTGELFFGEGSRLTVL.

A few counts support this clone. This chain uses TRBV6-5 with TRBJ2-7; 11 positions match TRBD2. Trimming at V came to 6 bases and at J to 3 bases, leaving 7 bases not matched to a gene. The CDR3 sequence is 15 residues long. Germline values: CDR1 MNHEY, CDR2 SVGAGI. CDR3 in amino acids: CASSPTSGDLYEQYV. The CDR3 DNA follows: TGTGCCAGCAGCCCGACTAGCGGGGATCTCTACGAGCAGTACGTC.

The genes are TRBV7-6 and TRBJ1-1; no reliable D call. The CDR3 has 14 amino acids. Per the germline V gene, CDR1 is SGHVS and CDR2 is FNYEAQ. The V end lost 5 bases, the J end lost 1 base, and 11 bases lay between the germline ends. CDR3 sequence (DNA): TGTGCCAGCAGCCTAAGAACGGGGAACACTGAAGCTTTCTTT. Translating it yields CASSLRTGNTEAFF.

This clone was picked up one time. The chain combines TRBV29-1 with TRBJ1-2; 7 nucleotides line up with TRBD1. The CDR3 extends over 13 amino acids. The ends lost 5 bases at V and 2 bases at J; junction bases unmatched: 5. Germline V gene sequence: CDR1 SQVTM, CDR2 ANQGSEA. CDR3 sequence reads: CSVMTGQNYGYTF. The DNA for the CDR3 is TGCAGCGTTATGACGGGACAGAACTATGGCTACACCTTC.

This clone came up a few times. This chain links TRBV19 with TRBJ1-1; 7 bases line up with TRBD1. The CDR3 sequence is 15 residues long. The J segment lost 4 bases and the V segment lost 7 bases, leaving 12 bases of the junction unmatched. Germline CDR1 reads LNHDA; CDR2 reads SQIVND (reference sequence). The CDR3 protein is CASTEPTGLVTEAFF. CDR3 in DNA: TGTGCCAGTACCGAACCGACAGGGTTGGTCACTGAAGCTTTCTTT. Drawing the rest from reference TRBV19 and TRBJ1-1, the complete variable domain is DGGITQSPKYLFRKEGQNVTLSCEQNLNHDAMYWYRQDPGQGLRLIYYSQIVNDFQKGDIAEGYSVSREKKESFPLTVTSAQKNPTAFYLCASTEPTGLVTEAFFGQGTRLTVV.

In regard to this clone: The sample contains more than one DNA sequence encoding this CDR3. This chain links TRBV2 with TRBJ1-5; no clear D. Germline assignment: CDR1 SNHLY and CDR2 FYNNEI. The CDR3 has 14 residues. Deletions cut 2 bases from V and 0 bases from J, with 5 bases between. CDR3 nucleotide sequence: TGTGCCAGCAGTGAAAGGAGTAGCAATCAGCCCCAGCATTTT. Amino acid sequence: CASSERSSNQPQHF. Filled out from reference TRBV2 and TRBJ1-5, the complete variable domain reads EPEVTQTPSHQVTQMGQEVILRCVPISNHLYFYWYRQILGQKVEFLVSFYNNEISEKSEIFDDQFSVERPDGSNFTLKIRSTKLEDSAMYFCASSERSSNQPQHFGDGTRLSIL.

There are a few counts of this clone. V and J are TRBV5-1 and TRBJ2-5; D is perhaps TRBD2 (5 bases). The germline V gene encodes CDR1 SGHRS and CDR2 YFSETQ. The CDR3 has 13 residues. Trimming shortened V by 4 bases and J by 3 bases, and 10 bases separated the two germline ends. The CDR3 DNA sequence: TGCGCCAGCAGCGTCCCGGGGAAAGAGACCCAGTACTTC. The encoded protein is CASSVPGKETQYF.

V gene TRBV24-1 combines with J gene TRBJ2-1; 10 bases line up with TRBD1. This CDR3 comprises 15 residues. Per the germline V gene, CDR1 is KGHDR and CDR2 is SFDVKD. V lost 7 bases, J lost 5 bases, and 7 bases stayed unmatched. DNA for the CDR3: TGTGCCACCAGCCCACTCGGGACAGGGGACAATGAGCAGTTCTTC. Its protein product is CATSPLGTGDNEQFF.

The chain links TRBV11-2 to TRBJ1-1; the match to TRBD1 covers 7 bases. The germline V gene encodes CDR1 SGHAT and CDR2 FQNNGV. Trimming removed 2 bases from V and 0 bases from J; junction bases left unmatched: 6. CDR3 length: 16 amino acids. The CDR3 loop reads CASSLYTGDMNTEAFF. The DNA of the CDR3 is TGTGCCAGCAGCTTATATACAGGGGATATGAACACTGAAGCTTTCTTT.

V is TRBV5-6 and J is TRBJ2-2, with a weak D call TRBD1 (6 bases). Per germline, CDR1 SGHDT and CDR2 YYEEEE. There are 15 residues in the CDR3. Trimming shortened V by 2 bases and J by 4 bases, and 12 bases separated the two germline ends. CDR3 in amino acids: CASSFQTGFTGELFF. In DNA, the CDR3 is TGTGCCAGCAGCTTTCAGACAGGCTTCACCGGGGAGCTGTTTTTT.

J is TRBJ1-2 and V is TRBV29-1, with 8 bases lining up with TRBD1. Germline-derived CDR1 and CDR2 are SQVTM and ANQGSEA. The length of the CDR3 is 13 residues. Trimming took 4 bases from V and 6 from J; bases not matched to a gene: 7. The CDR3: CSVGGRGLDGYTF. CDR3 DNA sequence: TGCAGCGTTGGGGGCAGGGGGCTGGATGGCTACACCTTC. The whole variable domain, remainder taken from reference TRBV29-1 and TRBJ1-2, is SAVISQKPSRDICQRGTSLTIQCQVDSQVTMMFWYRQQPGQSLTLIATANQGSEATYESGFVIDKFPISRPNLTFSTLTVSNMSPEDSSIYLCSVGGRGLDGYTFGSGTRLTVV.

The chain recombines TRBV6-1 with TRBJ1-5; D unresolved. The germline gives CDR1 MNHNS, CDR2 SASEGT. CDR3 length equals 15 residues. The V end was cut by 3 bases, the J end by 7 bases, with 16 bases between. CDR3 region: CASSEPNGWWQPQHF. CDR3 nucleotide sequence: TGTGCCAGCAGTGAGCCCAACGGGTGGTGGCAGCCCCAGCATTTT.

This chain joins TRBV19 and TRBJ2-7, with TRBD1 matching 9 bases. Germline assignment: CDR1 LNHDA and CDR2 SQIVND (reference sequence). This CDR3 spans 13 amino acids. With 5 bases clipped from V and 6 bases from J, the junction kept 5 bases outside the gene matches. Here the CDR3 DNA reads TGTGCCAGTAGTGTAACGACAGGGGGCGAGCAGTACTTC. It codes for CASSVTTGGEQYF.

The CDR3 bases are TGTGCCACCAGTGACCCCGGGACAGGGGTTCCCCCAGATACGCAGTATTTT. As protein: CATSDPGTGVPPDTQYF. The chain employs TRBV24-1 and TRBJ2-3, with TRBD1 matching over 10 bases. V lost 4 bases and J lost 4; bases outside the gene matches: 10. This CDR3 has 17 amino acids. Per germline, CDR1 KGHDR and CDR2 SFDVKD.

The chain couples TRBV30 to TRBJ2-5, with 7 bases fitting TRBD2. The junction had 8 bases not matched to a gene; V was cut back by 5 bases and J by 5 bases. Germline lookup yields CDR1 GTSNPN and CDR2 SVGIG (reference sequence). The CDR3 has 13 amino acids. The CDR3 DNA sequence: TGTGCCTGGTCCGGCGGGGGAGATGAGACCCAGTACTTC. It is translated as CAWSGGGDETQYF.

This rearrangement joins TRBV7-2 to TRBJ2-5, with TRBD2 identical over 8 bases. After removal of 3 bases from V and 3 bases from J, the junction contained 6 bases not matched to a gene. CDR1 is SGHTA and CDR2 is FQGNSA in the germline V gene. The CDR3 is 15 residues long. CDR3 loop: CASSFSGVSKETQYF. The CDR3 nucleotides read TGTGCCAGCAGCTTTAGCGGGGTATCCAAAGAGACCCAGTACTTC.

The CDR3 nucleotides read TGTGCCAGCAGCCAGGGACCTCTTCGGAGGGGTAAAGCATATGAGCAGTTCTTC. Translation gives CASSQGPLRRGKAYEQFF. This rearrangement joins TRBV3-1 (or the pseudogene TRBV3-2) to TRBJ2-1; tentatively, D is TRBD2 (6 bases). This CDR3 contains 18 residues. The V gene's germline CDR1 is LGHDT and CDR2 YNNKEL (reference sequence). V gave up 3 bases and J gave up 8 bases, with 26 bases separating them.

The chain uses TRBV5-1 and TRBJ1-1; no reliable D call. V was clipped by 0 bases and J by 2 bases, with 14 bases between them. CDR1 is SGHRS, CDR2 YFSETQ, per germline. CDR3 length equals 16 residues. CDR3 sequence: CASSLGPGPGNTEAFF. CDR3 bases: TGCGCCAGCAGCTTGGGTCCAGGCCCGGGAAACACTGAAGCTTTCTTT.

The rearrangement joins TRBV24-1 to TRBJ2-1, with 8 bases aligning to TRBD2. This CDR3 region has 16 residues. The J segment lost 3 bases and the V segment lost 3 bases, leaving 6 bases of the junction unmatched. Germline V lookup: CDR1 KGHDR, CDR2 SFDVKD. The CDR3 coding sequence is TGTGCCACCAGTGATACCCCTCGGGGGGGCTACAATGAGCAGTTCTTC. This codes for CATSDTPRGGYNEQFF.

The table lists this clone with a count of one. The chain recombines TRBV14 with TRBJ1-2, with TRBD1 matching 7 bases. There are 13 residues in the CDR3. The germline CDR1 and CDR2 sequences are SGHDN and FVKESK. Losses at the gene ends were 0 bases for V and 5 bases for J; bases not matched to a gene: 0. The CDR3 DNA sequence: TGTGCCAGCAGCCAAGACAGGGGGTATGGCTACACCTTC. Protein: CASSQDRGYGYTF.

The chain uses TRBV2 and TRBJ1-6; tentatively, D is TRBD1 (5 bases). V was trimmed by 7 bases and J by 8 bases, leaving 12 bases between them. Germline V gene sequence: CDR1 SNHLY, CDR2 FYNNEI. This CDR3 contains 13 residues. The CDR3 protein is CASTRQGYSPLHF. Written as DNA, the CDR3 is TGTGCCAGCACGCGGCAGGGATATTCACCCCTCCACTTT.

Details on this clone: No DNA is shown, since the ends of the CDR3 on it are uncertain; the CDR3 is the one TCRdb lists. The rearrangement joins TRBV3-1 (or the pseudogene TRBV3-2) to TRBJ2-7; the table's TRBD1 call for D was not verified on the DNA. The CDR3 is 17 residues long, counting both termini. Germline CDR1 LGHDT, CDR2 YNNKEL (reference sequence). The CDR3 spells CASTTGTNFRYRCEQYF.

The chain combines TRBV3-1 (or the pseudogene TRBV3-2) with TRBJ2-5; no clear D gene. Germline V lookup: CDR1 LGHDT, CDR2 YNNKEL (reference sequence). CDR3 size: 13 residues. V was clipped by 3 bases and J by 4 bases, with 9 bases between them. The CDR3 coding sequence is TGTGCCAGCAGCCACCTCGCCGGAGAGACCCAGTACTTC. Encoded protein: CASSHLAGETQYF.

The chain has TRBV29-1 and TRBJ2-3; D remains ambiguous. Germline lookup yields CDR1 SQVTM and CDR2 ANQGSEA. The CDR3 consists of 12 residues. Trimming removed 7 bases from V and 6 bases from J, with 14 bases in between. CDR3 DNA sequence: TGCAGCGAGGTACGGGTTCGTGATACGCAGTATTTT. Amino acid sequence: CSEVRVRDTQYF.

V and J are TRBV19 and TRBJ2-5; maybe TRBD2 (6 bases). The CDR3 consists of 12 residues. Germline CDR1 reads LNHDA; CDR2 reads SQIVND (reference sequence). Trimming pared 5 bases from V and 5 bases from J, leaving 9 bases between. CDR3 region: CASSGGRETQYF. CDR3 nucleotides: TGTGCCAGTAGTGGGGGGAGGGAGACCCAGTACTTC.

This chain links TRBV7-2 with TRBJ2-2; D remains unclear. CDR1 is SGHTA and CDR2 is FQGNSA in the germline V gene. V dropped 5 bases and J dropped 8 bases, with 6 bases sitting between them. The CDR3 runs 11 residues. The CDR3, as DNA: TGTGCCAGCAGCCCGCGAGGGGAGCTGTTTTTT. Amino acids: CASSPRGELFF.

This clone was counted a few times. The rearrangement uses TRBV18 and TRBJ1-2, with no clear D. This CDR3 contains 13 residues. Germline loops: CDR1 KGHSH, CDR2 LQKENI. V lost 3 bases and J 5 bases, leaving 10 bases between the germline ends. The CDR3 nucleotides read TGTGCCAGCTCACCCGGTTCTCATTATGGCTACACCTTC. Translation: CASSPGSHYGYTF.

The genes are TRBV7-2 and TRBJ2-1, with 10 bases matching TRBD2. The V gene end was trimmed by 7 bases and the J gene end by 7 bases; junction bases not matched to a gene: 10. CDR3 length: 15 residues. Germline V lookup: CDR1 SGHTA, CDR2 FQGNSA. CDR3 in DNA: TGTGCCAGCACCGTAGCGGGGGGAATCGCAAATGAGCAGTTCTTC. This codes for CASTVAGGIANEQFF.